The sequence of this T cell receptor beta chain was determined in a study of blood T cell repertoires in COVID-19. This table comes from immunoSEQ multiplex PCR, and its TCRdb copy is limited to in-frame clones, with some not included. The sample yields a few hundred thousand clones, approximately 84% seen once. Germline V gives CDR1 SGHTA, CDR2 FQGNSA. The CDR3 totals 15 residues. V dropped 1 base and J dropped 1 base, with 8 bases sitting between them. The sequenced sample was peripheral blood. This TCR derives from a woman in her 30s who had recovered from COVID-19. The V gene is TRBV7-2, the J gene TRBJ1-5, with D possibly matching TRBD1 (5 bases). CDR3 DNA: TGTGCCAGCAGCTTAGATGGGGGGAGCAATCAGCCCCAGCATTTT. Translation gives CASSLDGGSNQPQHF.